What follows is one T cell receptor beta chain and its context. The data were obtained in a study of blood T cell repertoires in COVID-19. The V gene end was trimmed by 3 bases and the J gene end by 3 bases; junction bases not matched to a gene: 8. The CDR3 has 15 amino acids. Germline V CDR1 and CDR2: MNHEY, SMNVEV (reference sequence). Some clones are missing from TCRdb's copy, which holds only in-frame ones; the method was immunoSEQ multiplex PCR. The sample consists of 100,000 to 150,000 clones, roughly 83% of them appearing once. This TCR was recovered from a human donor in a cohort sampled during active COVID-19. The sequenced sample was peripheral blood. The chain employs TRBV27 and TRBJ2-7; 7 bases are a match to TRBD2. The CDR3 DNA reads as TGTGCCAGCAGTTTGGCCGGGACTACTCACTACGAGCAGTACTTC. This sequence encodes CASSLAGTTHYEQYF.